The 24 T cell receptor beta chains presented below share a single source sample, sequenced in a study of T cells after yellow fever vaccination. TCRdb analysed the 5' RACE reads with MiXCR anew, one entry per CDR3 protein. The repertoire includes about 260,000 distinct CDR3 sequences, 10% to 15% of them detected once, and roughly 0.5% sits in the top ten. Here the sequenced sample was CD4+ T cells sorted from PBMCs, taken 45 days after the yellow fever booster vaccination. All receptors come from a man aged 25 to 45 who received the YFV17D yellow fever vaccine.

This chain links TRBV6-5 with TRBJ1-2; D unresolved. Germline-derived CDR1 and CDR2 are MNHEY and SVGAGI. CDR3 length: 16 residues. The V end lost 0 bases, the J end lost 7 bases, and 18 bases lay between the germline ends. CDR3 region: CASSYSLPNAPGGYTF. The CDR3 nucleotides read TGTGCCAGCAGTTACTCTCTACCCAATGCCCCGGGTGGCTACACCTTC.

A few counts support this clonotype. V and J are TRBV14 and TRBJ2-1, with D unresolved. The CDR3 runs 15 residues. V was shortened by 0 bases and J by 2 bases, with 8 bases between the two germline ends. Germline lookup yields CDR1 SGHDN and CDR2 FVKESK. Written as DNA, the CDR3 is TGTGCCAGCAGCCAAGAGTTAGTAACCTACAATGAGCAGTTCTTC. Translation: CASSQELVTYNEQFF.

This clonotype was observed a few times. The chain employs TRBV20-1 and TRBJ2-3; 10 bases are a match to TRBD2. From germline, CDR1 is DFQATT and CDR2 SNEGSKA (reference sequence). Trimming took 6 bases from V and 5 from J; bases not matched to a gene: 14. This CDR3 region has 16 residues. The CDR3 nucleotides read TGCAGTGCAACCCCCCCAAGCGGGAGGGCCAAAGATACGCAGTATTTT. This gives the protein CSATPPSGRAKDTQYF.

The chain carries TRBV29-1 and TRBJ2-3; D not resolved. Germline loops: CDR1 SQVTM, CDR2 ANQGSEA. The CDR3 runs 13 residues. V lost 3 bases and J lost 5, with 12 bases in between. CDR3 residues: CSVEFQVKDTQYF. CDR3 coding DNA: TGCAGCGTTGAGTTCCAGGTCAAAGATACGCAGTATTTT.

This chain connects TRBV18 to TRBJ2-5; the match to TRBD1 covers 10 bases. The CDR3 length is 14 residues. The germline CDR1 and CDR2 sequences are KGHSH and LQKENI. Germline trimming cut 5 bases from V and 4 bases from J; bases unmatched to any gene: 4. CDR3 amino acids: CASSKDRGRETQYF. CDR3 nucleotide sequence: TGTGCCAGCTCAAAGGACAGGGGGAGAGAGACCCAGTACTTC.

This clonotype showed up just a few times. J is TRBJ2-3 and V is TRBV6-1; D may be TRBD2 (6 bases). CDR1 and CDR2 (germline): MNHNS, SASEGT. The CDR3 contains 15 residues. Trimming removed 5 bases at V and 0 bases at J, with 12 bases between. The CDR3 region is CASSPRDLSTDTQYF. CDR3 nucleotides: TGTGCCAGCAGTCCCCGGGACTTGAGCACAGATACGCAGTATTTT.

The V call is TRBV15, the J call TRBJ2-7; no definite D call. The CDR3 is 15 amino acids. Trimming removed 0 bases at V and 4 bases at J, with 13 bases between. From germline, CDR1 is LNHNV and CDR2 YYDKDF (reference sequence). In DNA, the CDR3 is TGTGCCACCAGCAGAGACCCCCTTACGGGTTACGAGCAGTACTTC. Its translation is CATSRDPLTGYEQYF.

This clonotype was detected only a few times. The chain recombines TRBV12-3 or TRBV12-4 with TRBJ2-1, with a weak D call TRBD1 (7 bases). CDR3 length equals 16 residues. With 7 bases removed from V and 2 bases from J, the gap between germline ends came to 18 bases. The chain's CDR3 is CASTGGTGATYNEQFF. CDR3 in DNA: TGTGCCAGCACCGGGGGCACAGGGGCGACCTACAATGAGCAGTTCTTC.

There are a few counts of this clonotype. The V and J genes are TRBV20-1 and TRBJ1-5, with 8 bases that match TRBD1. This CDR3 is 15 amino acids long. The V and J ends lost 5 bases and 5 bases, in that order; junction bases with no gene match: 11. Germline CDR1 is DFQATT and CDR2 is SNEGSKA (reference sequence). The CDR3 protein is CSASGQGGWDQPQHF. The CDR3 region has the DNA TGCAGTGCTTCAGGACAGGGAGGTTGGGATCAGCCCCAGCATTTT.

This chain's CDR3 is CASSFSSGDTGELFF. The DNA for the CDR3 is TGTGCCAGCAGCTTCTCGAGCGGAGATACCGGGGAGCTGTTTTTT. The chain has TRBV7-8 and TRBJ2-2; tentatively, D is TRBD2 (5 bases). The germline V gene encodes CDR1 SGHVS and CDR2 FQNEAQ. The CDR3 covers 15 residues. Trimming took 3 bases from V and 5 from J, leaving 13 bases between them.

The genes are TRBV30 and TRBJ1-5; D is unresolved. Trimming shortened V by 3 bases and J by 2 bases, and 8 bases separated the two germline ends. Germline V CDR1 and CDR2: GTSNPN, SVGIG (reference sequence). The CDR3 sequence is 13 residues long. The CDR3 bases are TGTGCCTGGAGCGGAATGGGCAATCAGCCCCAGCATTTT. Translating gives CAWSGMGNQPQHF.

The chain carries TRBV24-1 and TRBJ2-5, with TRBD1 matching over 7 bases. CDR1 KGHDR and CDR2 SFDVKD come from the germline V gene. The CDR3 covers 15 residues. V lost 4 bases to trimming and J lost 5 bases; unmatched junction nucleotides: 9. CDR3 nucleotides: TGTGCCACCAGTGACCCGGGACAGCCGCAGGAGACCCAGTACTTC. Residues: CATSDPGQPQETQYF.

This clonotype has only a few counts. The chain recombines TRBV5-1 with TRBJ2-5; D gene unclear. Germline V gene data show CDR1 as SGHRS and CDR2 as YFSETQ. Trimming left V 0 bases short and J 2 bases short, with 8 bases between. CDR3 length equals 14 residues. The CDR3 DNA sequence: TGCGCCAGCAGCTTGGGTCAGGCTCAAGAGACCCAGTACTTC. It encodes CASSLGQAQETQYF.

This clonotype was found a few times. This chain uses TRBV24-1 with TRBJ2-1, with TRBD1 matching 9 bases. The trim removed 3 bases at V and 4 bases at J, leaving 9 bases unmatched. There are 17 residues in the CDR3. Germline lookup yields CDR1 KGHDR and CDR2 SFDVKD. The CDR3: CATSDPNRDRVYNEQFF. In DNA, the CDR3 is TGTGCCACCAGTGATCCCAACCGGGACAGGGTATACAATGAGCAGTTCTTC.

This clonotype was seen a single time. This chain joins TRBV14 and TRBJ2-7, with D possibly being TRBD1 (5 bases). Trimming left V 6 bases short and J 0 bases short, with 15 bases between. CDR3 length: 15 amino acids. Germline lookup yields CDR1 SGHDN and CDR2 FVKESK. The CDR3 is CASSLQHRSSYEQYF. In DNA form, the CDR3 reads TGTGCCAGCAGTCTACAGCACAGGAGCTCCTACGAGCAGTACTTC.

The chain employs TRBV7-9 and TRBJ1-1; the D gene is possibly TRBD1 (6 bases). The CDR3 sequence is 13 residues long. The germline V gene has CDR1 SEHNR and CDR2 FQNEAQ (reference sequence). The V and J ends lost 1 base and 12 bases respectively, with 15 bases between them. The CDR3 DNA is TGTGCCAGCAGCTTAGTACAGGGAATTTGGACTTTCTTT. Protein: CASSLVQGIWTFF.

The genes are TRBV12-3 or TRBV12-4 and TRBJ1-1; TRBD1 aligns across 11 bases. The V segment lost 6 bases and the J segment 5 bases; nucleotides outside the gene matches: 8. CDR3 length equals 15 residues. The CDR3 reads CASRETGTGGTEAFF. DNA of the CDR3: TGTGCCAGCAGAGAAACCGGGACAGGGGGTACTGAAGCTTTCTTT.

This clonotype turned up a few times. The V call is TRBV24-1, the J call TRBJ1-2, with D maybe TRBD1 (6 bases). The V gene's germline CDR1 is KGHDR and CDR2 SFDVKD. The CDR3 consists of 12 residues. With 2 bases removed from V and 7 bases from J, the gap between germline ends came to 7 bases. The CDR3: CATSDSGVGYTF. Written as DNA, the CDR3 is TGTGCCACCAGTGATTCAGGGGTTGGCTACACCTTC.

A few counts support this clonotype. This CDR3 reads CATSDGVDSTDTQYF. CDR3 nucleotides: TGTGCCACCAGTGATGGGGTCGATTCAACAGATACGCAGTATTTT. This chain joins TRBV24-1 and TRBJ2-3; D remains unclear. The V and J ends lost 3 bases and 3 bases respectively, with 12 bases between them. The CDR3 runs 15 residues. Germline loops: CDR1 KGHDR, CDR2 SFDVKD.

This clonotype showed up just a few times. This chain joins TRBV5-5 and TRBJ1-1; D not resolved. Trimming cost V 6 bases and J 5 bases, with 20 bases left between them. Germline values: CDR1 SGHKS, CDR2 YYEKEE (reference sequence). This CDR3 spans 15 amino acids. The CDR3 DNA reads TGTGCCAGCACCGATACACCCAGAGAAGGGACTGAAGCTTTCTTT. This gives the protein CASTDTPREGTEAFF.

The chain combines TRBV7-2 with TRBJ2-7; 11 positions agree with TRBD2. Germline V CDR1 and CDR2: SGHTA, FQGNSA. J lost 4 bases, V lost 5 bases, and 7 bases had no gene match. This CDR3 spans 15 amino acids. The CDR3 DNA is TGTGCCAGCAGCGCCTCTAGCGGGAGGTCTTACGAGCAGTACTTC. Translating gives CASSASSGRSYEQYF.

The rearrangement joins TRBV29-1 to TRBJ2-5; 14 positions match TRBD2. V shed 7 bases, J shed 4 bases, and the junction held 2 bases outside the gene matches. There are 13 residues in the CDR3. In germline, CDR1 is SQVTM, CDR2 ANQGSEA. The CDR3 DNA reads as TGCAGCGGGGGGACTAGCGGGGGAGAGACCCAGTACTTC. Translation: CSGGTSGGETQYF.

The chain uses TRBV7-3 and TRBJ2-1; D is undetermined. The CDR3 covers 11 residues. Germline CDR1 reads SGHTA; CDR2 reads FQGTGA. V lost 5 bases to trimming and J lost 9 bases, with 8 bases between them. The CDR3 sequence is CASSPKAEQFF. CDR3 in DNA: TGTGCCAGCAGCCCCAAAGCTGAGCAGTTCTTC.

This clonotype was picked up a small number of times. The chain has TRBV9 and TRBJ1-3; TRBD1 is a possible D gene (5 bases). V shed 0 bases and J shed 4 bases, with 14 bases lying between them. Germline V gene sequence: CDR1 SGDLS, CDR2 YYNGEE. The CDR3 is made up of 16 amino acids. The CDR3, as DNA: TGTGCCAGCAGCGTAGAGGGACCTTCGGCAGGAAACACCATATATTTT. Translated: CASSVEGPSAGNTIYF.